This T cell receptor beta chain emerged from a study of blood T cells in healthy people across ages. Alongside a J-beta primer mix, a sample-barcoded 5' primer served in a second PCR lasting about 7 to 12 cycles. MiXCR, run by TCRdb on the 5' RACE reads, gives a single entry per CDR3 protein. The data contain roughly 1 million distinct CDR3 sequences, 20% to 25% of them singletons. This sample also appeared in a second study, on T cells of mothers and their children. Per that paper: When mothers and children were related, their normalized repertoire overlap, which was always slightly higher, did not differ significantly from that of unrelated pairs.

The sequence was obtained from a girl aged 2 to 9 in good health. Sequencing used blood.

The CDR3 loop is CASRPTSGREWFDEQFF. As DNA, the CDR3 is TGTGCCAGCAGGCCTACTAGCGGGAGGGAATGGTTCGATGAGCAGTTCTTC. J is TRBJ2-1 and V is TRBV5-5; 13 positions match TRBD2. The ends lost 5 bases at V and 8 bases at J; junction bases unmatched: 13. The CDR3 covers 17 residues. Per germline, CDR1 SGHKS and CDR2 YYEKEE (reference sequence).